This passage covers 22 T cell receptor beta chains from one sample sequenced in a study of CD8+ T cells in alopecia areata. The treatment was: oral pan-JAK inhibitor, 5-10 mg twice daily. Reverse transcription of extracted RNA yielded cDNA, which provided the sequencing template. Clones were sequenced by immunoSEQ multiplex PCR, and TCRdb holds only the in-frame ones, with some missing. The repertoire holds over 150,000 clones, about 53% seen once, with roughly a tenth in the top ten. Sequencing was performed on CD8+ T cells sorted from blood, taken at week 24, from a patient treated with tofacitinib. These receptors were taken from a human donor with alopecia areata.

CDR3 DNA: TGTGCCAGCAGCGTATCAATTACGGCGTACTCGAACACCGGGGAGCTGTTTTTT. Translation: CASSVSITAYSNTGELFF. V usage is TRBV9 and J usage is TRBJ2-2; D unclear. V lost 1 base and J lost 0, with 16 bases in between. The germline V gene encodes CDR1 SGDLS and CDR2 YYNGEE. The CDR3 consists of 18 residues.

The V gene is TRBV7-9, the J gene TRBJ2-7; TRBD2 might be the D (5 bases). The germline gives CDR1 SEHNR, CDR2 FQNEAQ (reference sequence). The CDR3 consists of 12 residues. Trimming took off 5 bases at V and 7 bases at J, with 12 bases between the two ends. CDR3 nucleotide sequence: TGTGCCAGCAGCCCGAACTCGGGAGAGCAGTACTTC. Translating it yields CASSPNSGEQYF. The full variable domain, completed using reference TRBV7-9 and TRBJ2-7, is DTGVSQNPRHKITKRGQNVTFRCDPISEHNRLYWYRQTLGQGPEFLTYFQNEAQLEKSRLLSDRFSAERPKGSFSTLEIQRTEQGDSAMYLCASSPNSGEQYFGPGTRLTVT.

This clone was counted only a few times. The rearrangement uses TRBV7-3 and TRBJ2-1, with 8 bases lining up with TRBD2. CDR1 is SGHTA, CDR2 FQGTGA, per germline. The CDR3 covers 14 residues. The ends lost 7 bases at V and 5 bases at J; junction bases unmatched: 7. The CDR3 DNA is TGTGCCAGCAACACGGGGGGGCCCCACAATGAGCAGTTCTTC. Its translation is CASNTGGPHNEQFF.

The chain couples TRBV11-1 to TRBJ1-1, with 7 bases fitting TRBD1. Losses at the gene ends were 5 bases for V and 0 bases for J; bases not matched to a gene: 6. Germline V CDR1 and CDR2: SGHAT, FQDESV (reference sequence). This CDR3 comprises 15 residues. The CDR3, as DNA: TGTGCCAGCAGCCTCCTGGGACAGATGAACACTGAAGCTTTCTTT. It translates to CASSLLGQMNTEAFF.

The CDR3 reads CAWSAMGTEAFF. The CDR3 coding sequence is TGTGCCTGGAGTGCTATGGGCACTGAAGCTTTCTTT. The chain recombines TRBV30 with TRBJ1-1; D is uncertain. The V gene lost 1 base and the J gene lost 4 bases, with 7 bases spanning the gap. The V gene's germline CDR1 is GTSNPN and CDR2 SVGIG (reference sequence). This CDR3 has 12 residues.

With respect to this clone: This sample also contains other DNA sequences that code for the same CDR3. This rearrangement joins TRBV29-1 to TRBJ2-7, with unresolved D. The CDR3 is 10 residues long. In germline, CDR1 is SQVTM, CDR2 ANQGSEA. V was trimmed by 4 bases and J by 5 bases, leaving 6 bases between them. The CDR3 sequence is CSVAGNEQYF. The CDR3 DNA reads TGCAGCGTTGCTGGTAACGAGCAGTACTTC.

CDR3 sequence (DNA): TGTGCCTGGCACCCAGGGTTCGAGGAAAACTATGGCTACACCTTC. It translates to CAWHPGFEENYGYTF. The V gene is TRBV30, the J gene TRBJ1-2, with D perhaps matching TRBD1 (5 bases). CDR3 length: 15 residues. V gave up 5 bases and J gave up 2 bases, with 18 bases separating them. CDR1 is GTSNPN, CDR2 SVGIG, per germline (reference sequence).

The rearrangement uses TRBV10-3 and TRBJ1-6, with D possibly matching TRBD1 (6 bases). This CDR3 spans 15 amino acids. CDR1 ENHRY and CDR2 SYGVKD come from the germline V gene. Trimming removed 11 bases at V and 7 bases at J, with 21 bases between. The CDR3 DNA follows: TGTGCCCCCACCGCCGGGGACATCAAAAATTCACCCCTCCACTTT. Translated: CAPTAGDIKNSPLHF.

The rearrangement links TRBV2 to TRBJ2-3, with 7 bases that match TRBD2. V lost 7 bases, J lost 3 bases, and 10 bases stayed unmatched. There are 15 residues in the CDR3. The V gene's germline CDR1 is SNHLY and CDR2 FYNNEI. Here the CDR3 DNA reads TGTGCCAGCAACGACGGTCGGGGGGAGACAGATACGCAGTATTTT. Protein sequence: CASNDGRGETDTQYF.

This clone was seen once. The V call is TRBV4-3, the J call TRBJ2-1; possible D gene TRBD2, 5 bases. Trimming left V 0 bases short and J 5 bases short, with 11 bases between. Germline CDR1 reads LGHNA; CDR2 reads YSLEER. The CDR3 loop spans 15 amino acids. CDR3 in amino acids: CASSQDRVGDNEQFF. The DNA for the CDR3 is TGCGCCAGCAGCCAAGATCGCGTCGGGGACAATGAGCAGTTCTTC.

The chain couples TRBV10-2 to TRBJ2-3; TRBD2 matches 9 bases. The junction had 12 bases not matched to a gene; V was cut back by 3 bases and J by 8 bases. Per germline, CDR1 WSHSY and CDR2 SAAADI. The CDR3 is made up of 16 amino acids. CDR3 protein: CASSDLVLAGKPTQYF. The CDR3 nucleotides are TGCGCCAGCAGTGACCTCGTGCTAGCGGGAAAACCTACGCAGTATTTT.

The CDR3 loop reads CASSLSAGQFSYEQYF. The CDR3, as DNA: TGTGCCAGCAGTTTATCGGCGGGACAGTTTTCCTACGAGCAGTACTTC. The chain joins TRBV27 to TRBJ2-7, with a tentative D call TRBD1 (7 bases). Germline CDR1 MNHEY, CDR2 SMNVEV (reference sequence). V lost 0 bases to trimming and J lost 1 base, with 13 bases between them. CDR3 length equals 16 residues.

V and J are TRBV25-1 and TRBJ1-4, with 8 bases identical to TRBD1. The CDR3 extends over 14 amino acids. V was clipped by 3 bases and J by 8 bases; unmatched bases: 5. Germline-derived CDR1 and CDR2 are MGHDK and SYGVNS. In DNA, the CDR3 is TGTGCCAGCAGTGAGGGCAGGGGGCACGAAAAACTGTTTTTT. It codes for CASSEGRGHEKLFF.

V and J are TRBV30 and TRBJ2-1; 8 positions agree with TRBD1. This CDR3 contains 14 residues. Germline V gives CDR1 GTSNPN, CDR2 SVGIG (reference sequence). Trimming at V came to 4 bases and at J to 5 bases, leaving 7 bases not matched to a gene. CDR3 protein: CAWKGRGPHNEQFF. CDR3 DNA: TGTGCCTGGAAAGGCAGGGGGCCCCACAATGAGCAGTTCTTC.

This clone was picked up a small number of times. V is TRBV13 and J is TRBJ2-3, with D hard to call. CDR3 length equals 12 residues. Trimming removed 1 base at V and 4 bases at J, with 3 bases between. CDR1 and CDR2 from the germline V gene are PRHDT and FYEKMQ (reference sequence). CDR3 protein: CASSLEADTQYF. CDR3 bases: TGTGCCAGCAGCTTAGAAGCAGATACGCAGTATTTT.

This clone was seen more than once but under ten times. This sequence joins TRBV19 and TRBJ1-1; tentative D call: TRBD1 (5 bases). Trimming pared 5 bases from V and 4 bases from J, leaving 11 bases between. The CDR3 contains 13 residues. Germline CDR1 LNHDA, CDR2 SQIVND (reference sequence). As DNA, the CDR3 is TGTGCCAGTAGTTGGGGGATGGGCACTGAAGCTTTCTTT. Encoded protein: CASSWGMGTEAFF. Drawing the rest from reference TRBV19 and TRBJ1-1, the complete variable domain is DGGITQSPKYLFRKEGQNVTLSCEQNLNHDAMYWYRQDPGQGLRLIYYSQIVNDFQKGDIAEGYSVSREKKESFPLTVTSAQKNPTAFYLCASSWGMGTEAFFGQGTRLTVV.

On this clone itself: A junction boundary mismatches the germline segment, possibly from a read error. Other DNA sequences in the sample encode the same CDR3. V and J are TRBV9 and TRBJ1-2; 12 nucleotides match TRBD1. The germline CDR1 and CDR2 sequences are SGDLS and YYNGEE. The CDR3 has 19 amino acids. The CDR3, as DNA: TGTGCCAGCAGCGGACAAAACCGGGACAGGGGGCCGTATAACTACGGCTACACCTTC. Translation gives CASSGQNRDRGPYNYGYTF.

DNA of the CDR3: TGTGCCAGCAGCTTAACTAGCGGGGCGGGAGATACGCAGTATTTT. Its protein is CASSLTSGAGDTQYF. V gene TRBV7-3 combines with J gene TRBJ2-3, with 8 bases that match TRBD2. The CDR3 loop spans 15 amino acids. The ends lost 0 bases at V and 5 bases at J; junction bases unmatched: 4. Germline V CDR1 and CDR2: SGHTA, FQGTGA.

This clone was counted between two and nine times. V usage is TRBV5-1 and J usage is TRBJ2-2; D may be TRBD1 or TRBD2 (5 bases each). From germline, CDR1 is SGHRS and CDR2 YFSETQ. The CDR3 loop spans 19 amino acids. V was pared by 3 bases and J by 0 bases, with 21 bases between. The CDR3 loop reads CASSSNPPLRGSNTGELFF. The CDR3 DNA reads TGCGCCAGCAGCTCAAACCCACCCCTGAGGGGATCGAACACCGGGGAGCTGTTTTTT.

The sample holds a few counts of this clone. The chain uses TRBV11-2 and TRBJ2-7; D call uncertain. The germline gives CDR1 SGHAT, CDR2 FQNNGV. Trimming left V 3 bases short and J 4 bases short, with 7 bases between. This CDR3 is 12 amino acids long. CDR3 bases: TGTGCCAGCAGCTTTGACGGGTACGAGCAGTACTTC. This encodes CASSFDGYEQYF.

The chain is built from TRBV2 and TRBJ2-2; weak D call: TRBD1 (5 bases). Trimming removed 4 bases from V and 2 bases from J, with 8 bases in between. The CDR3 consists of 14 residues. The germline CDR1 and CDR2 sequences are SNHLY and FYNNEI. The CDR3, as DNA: TGTGCCAGCAGTGTGACAGATAACACCGGGGAGCTGTTTTTT. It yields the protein CASSVTDNTGELFF.

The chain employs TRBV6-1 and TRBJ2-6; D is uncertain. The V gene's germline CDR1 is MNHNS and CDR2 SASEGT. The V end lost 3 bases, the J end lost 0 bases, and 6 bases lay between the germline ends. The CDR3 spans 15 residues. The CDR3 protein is CASSEYGSGANVLTF. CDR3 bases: TGTGCCAGCAGTGAGTACGGCTCTGGGGCCAACGTCCTGACTTTC.